The text below deals with one TCR beta chain. Antigen specificity is unknown. The data belong to a study of T cell responses to AZD1222 COVID-19 vaccine. Germline V gene data show CDR1 as SGHTA and CDR2 as FQGTGA. This CDR3 comprises 17 residues. V lost 1 base and J 6 bases, leaving 20 bases between the germline ends. The protocol was immunoSEQ multiplex PCR, while the TCRdb copy is restricted to in-frame clones and leaves out a portion. The sample yields roughly 140,000 clones, just over 90% seen once. Points from the study as a whole: Variant regions that are unmutated are reportedly the target of nearly half of spike-specific TCRs. Possibly, clonal diversity was underestimated; donors were largely white British and included more females.

Sequenced material: peripheral blood, taken on day 0 of AZD1222 vaccination. This chain uses TRBV7-3 with TRBJ2-3; D is undetermined. The clonotype comes from an adult in good health. The CDR3 is CASSLIRSADSRDTQYF. The CDR3 DNA follows: TGTGCCAGCAGCTTAATTAGAAGCGCCGATTCAAGGGATACGCAGTATTTT.